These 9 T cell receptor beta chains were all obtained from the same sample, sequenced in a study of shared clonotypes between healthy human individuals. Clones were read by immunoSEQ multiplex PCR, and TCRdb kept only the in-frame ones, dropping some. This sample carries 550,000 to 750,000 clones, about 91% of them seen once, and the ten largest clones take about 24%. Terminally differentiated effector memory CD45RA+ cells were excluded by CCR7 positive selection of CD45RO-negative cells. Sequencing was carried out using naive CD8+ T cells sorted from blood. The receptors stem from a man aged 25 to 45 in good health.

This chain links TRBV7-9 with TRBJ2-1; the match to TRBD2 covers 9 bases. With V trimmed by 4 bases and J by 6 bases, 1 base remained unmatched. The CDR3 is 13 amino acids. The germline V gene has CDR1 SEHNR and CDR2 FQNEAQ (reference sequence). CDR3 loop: CASSSSGINEQFF. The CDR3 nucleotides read TGTGCCAGCAGCTCTAGCGGGATCAATGAGCAGTTCTTC.

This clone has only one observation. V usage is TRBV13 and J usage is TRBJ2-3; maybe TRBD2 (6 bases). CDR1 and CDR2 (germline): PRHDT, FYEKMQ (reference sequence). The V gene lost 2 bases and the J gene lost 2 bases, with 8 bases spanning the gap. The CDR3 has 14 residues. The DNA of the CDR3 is TGTGCCAGCAGCTTACGGGGACTCACAGATACGCAGTATTTT. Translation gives CASSLRGLTDTQYF.

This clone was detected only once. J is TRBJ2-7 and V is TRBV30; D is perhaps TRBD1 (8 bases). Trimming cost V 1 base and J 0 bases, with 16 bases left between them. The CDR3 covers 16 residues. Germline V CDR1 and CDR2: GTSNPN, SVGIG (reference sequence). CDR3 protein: CAWSAYRGGISYEQYF. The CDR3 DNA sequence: TGTGCCTGGAGTGCATACAGGGGGGGAATCTCCTACGAGCAGTACTTC. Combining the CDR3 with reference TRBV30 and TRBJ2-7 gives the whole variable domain SQTIHQWPATLVQPVGSPLSLECTVEGTSNPNLYWYRQAAGRGLQLLFYSVGIGQISSEVPQNLSASRPQDRQFILSSKKLLLSDSGFYLCAWSAYRGGISYEQYFGPGTRLTVT.

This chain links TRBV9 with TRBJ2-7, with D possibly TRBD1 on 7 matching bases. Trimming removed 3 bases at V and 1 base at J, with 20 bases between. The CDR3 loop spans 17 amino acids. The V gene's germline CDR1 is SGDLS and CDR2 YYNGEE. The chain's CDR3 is CASSETLGAGGSYEQYF. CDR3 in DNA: TGTGCCAGCAGCGAGACCCTCGGGGCAGGGGGGTCCTACGAGCAGTACTTC.

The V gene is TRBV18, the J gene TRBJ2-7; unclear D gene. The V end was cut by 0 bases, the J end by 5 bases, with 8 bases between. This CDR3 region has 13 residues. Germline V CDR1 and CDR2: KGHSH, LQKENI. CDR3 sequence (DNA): TGTGCCAGCTCACCACCGGCCCTCCACGAGCAGTACTTC. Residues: CASSPPALHEQYF. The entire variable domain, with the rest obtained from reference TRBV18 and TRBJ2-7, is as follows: NAGVMQNPRHLVRRRGQEARLRCSPMKGHSHVYWYRQLPEEGLKFMVYLQKENIIDESGMPKERFSAEFPKEGPSILRIQQVVRGDSAAYFCASSPPALHEQYFGPGTRLTVT.

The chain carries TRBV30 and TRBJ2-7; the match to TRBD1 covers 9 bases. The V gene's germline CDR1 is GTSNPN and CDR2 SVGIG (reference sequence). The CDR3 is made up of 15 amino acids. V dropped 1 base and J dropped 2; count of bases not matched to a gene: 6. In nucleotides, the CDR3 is TGTGCCTGGAGTGCGGGACAGGGAATTGCCTACGAGCAGTACTTC. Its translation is CAWSAGQGIAYEQYF.

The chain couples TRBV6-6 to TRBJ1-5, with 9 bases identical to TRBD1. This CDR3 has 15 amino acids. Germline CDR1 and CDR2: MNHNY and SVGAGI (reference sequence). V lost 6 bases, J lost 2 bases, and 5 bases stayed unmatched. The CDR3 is CASRGQGWGNQPQHF. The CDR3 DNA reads TGTGCCAGCAGGGGACAGGGTTGGGGCAATCAGCCCCAGCATTTT.

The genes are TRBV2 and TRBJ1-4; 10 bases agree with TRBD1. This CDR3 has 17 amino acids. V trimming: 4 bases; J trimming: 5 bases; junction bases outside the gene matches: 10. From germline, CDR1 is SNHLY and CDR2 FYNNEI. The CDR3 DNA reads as TGTGCCAGCAGTGGGGACAGGGGTAGCACGGGGAATGAAAAACTGTTTTTT. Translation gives CASSGDRGSTGNEKLFF.

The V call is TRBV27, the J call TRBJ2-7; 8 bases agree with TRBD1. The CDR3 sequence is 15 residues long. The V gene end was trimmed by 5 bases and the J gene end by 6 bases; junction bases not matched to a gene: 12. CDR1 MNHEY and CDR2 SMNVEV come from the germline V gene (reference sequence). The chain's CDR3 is CASSPEGQGSAEQYF. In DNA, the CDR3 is TGTGCCAGCAGTCCTGAAGGACAGGGTAGCGCCGAGCAGTACTTC.